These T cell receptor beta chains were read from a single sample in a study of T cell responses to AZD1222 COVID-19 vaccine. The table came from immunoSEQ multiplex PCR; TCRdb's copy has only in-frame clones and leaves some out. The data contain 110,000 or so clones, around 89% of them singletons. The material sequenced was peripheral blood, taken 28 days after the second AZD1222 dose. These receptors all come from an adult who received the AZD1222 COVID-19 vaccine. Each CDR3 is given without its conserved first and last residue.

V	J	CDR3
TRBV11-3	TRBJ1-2	ASRGTADYGYT
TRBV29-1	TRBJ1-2	SVELRGEGYT
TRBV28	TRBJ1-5	ASSLLSNQPQH
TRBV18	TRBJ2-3	ASSPGLADTDTQY
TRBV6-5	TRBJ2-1	ASSQGGTQQF
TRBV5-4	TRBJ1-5	ASSPEGGLGQPQH
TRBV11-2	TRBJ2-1	ASSSGGGEQF
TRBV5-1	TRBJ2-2	ASSLGGTSAANTGELF
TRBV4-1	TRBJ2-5	ASTPSATRETQY
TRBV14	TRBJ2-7	ASSQDGDSYEQY
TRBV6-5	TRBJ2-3	ASSYDRDSKNTQY
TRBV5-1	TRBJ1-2	ASRPSHSTDYGYT
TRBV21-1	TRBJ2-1	ASTTSGTDYNEQF
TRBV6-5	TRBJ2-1	ASSYEWGVNEQF
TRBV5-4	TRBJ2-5	ASSLGSRTQY
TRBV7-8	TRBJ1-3	ASSLGLQSNIYSGNTIY
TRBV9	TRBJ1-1	ASSVAPENTEAF
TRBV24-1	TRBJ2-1	ATSDGGANYNEQF
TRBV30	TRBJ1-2	AWSVGGGGYT
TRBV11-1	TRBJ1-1	ASSLGPSRNTEAF
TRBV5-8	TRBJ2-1	ASMRGREQF
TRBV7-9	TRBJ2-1	ASSLGDRGSEQF
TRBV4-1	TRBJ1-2	ASGGDFLSYGYT
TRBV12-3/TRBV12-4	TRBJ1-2	ASSRQQGGYT
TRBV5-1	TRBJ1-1	ASSPDGNTEAF
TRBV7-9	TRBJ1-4	ASSPVGGENEKLF
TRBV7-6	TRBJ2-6	ASSLEGSSGANVLT
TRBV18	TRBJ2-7	ASSTASSYEQY
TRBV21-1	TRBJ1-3	ASPPRDSGNTIY
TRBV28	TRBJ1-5	ASSSGSNQPQH
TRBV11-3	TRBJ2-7	ASSLEGELRSEQY
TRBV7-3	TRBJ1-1	ASSLIRQGNTEAF
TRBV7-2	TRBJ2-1	ASSLMRGGHNEQF
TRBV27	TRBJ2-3	ASSLAIADRMRY
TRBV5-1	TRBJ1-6	ASSLSHLGNSPLH
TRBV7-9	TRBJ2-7	ASSSPGTGTGEQY
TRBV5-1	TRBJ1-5	ASSLGTVSSNQPQH
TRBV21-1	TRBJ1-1	ASSSRMGHTEAF